In its sample, the clone carrying this T cell receptor (beta chain) was seen a few times. Its antigen is unidentified. Using its own MiXCR run on the 5' RACE reads, TCRdb lists one record per CDR3 protein. Among 510,000 or so distinct CDR3 sequences listed, over 12% were seen once. These data are taken from a study of identical twins. Study-level results: Within twin pairs, the out-of-frame alpha sequences they shared showed excess low generation probability. Memory repertoires showed no such pattern, whereas abundant cord blood beta clonotypes carried fewer insertions. Conclusions were based on cross-sectional statistical analysis, without following the same donors.

A further study also used this sample, focusing on yellow fever vaccine responses in identical twins. That source notes: Twin vaccine T cell responses reportedly seemed partly convergent, partly personalized.

This TCR was sampled from a young woman in good health. Sequencing was performed on CD4+ T cells sorted from blood.

CDR3 DNA sequence: TGCGCCACCTCTCCATTACAATATGAGCAGTTCTTC. Amino acid sequence: CATSPLQYEQFF. V is TRBV10-2 and J is TRBJ2-1; D remains unclear. Trimming removed 10 bases from V and 8 bases from J, with 15 bases in between. The CDR3 is made up of 12 amino acids. Looked up from germline, CDR1 is WSHSY and CDR2 is SAAADI.